This TCR beta chain was retrieved from a study of blood T cell repertoires in COVID-19. Background on the study: T cells, B-cell-depleted T cells, or PBMCs supplied cDNA or gDNA.

Germline CDR1 and CDR2: SNHLY and FYNNEI. This CDR3 comprises 13 residues. Between the trimmed V and J ends, which lost 10 bases and 2 bases, there was a span of 14 bases. Sequencing used immunoSEQ multiplex PCR; TCRdb keeps in-frame clones, though not all of them. The table has 20,000 to 25,000 clones, roughly 87% seen once. The sample was peripheral blood. This sequence originates from a human donor with active COVID-19. The donor label of this sample is uncertain. The genes are TRBV2 and TRBJ1-1, with no clear D. In DNA, the CDR3 is TGTGCCATAGGCCGCGGACTCAACACTGAAGCTTTCTTT. The encoded protein is CAIGRGLNTEAFF.